Described below is a single T cell receptor beta chain sequence and its context. Its antigen is not known. Every contributor of samples was a Caucasian grown-up residing in Nashville, Tennessee. This sample was included in a study of shared clonotypes between healthy human individuals. Study-level results: Researchers found naive subsets generally carried larger estimated richness than memory subsets.

The assay was immunoSEQ multiplex PCR, and TCRdb's table has in-frame clones only and misses some. The sample lists some 2,000,000 clones, approximately 94% occurring once. The receptor comes from a man younger than 30 in good health. Material: naive CD4+ T cells sorted from blood. Subset defined: CD45RA+ positively selected.

The CDR3 DNA follows: TGTGCCAGCAGCCGAAGTGGGCTTTACACCGGGGAGCTGTTTTTT. Its protein is CASSRSGLYTGELFF. This chain links TRBV11-3 with TRBJ2-2; D unclear. The germline V and J ends were trimmed by 5 bases and 3 bases, with 13 bases remaining between them. Germline-derived CDR1 and CDR2 are SGHNT and YENEEA. CDR3 size: 15 residues.